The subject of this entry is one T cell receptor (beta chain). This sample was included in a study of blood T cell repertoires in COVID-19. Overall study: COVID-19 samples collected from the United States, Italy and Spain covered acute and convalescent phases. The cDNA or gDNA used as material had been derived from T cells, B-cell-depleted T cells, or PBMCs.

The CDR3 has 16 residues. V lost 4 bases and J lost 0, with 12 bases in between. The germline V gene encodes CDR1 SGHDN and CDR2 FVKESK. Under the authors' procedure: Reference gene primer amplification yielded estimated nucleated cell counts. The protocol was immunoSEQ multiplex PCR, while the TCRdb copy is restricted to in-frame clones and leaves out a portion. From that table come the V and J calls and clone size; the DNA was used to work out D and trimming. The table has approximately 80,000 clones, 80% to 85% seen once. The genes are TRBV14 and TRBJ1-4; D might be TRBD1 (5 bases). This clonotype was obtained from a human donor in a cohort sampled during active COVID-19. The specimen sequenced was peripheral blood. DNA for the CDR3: TGTGCCAGCAGCCCCGTAACAGGCCCAACTAATGAAAAACTGTTTTTT. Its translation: CASSPVTGPTNEKLFF.